These 15 T cell receptor beta chains were sequenced from one sample in a study of vaccination effects on CD4 cells after COVID-19. TCRdb's copy holds only in-frame clones and misses some; the assay was immunoSEQ multiplex PCR. Among 50,000 to 60,000 clones listed, under 75% were seen once. ViraFEST used viral peptide pools to expand antigen-specific CD4+ T cells before sequencing. Following 10 days of culture, CD4+ T cells were isolated. Negative nucleocapsid antibody tests before and after vaccination confirmed no previous SARS-CoV-2 infection. Their antigens are not known. The sequencing used CD4+ T cells from PBMCs cultured with SARS-CoV-2 spike peptides, collected before COVID-19 vaccination. Every receptor here comes from a human donor who received a COVID-19 vaccine.

This clone was counted only a few times. In nucleotides, the CDR3 is TGTGCCATCAGGGGGGACAGGGCCAACACTGAAGCTTTCTTT. As protein: CAIRGDRANTEAFF. The chain carries TRBV10-3 and TRBJ1-1; 9 bases are a match to TRBD1. The CDR3 extends over 14 amino acids. Looked up from germline, CDR1 is ENHRY and CDR2 is SYGVKD. J lost 2 bases, V lost 6 bases, and 4 bases had no gene match.

The J gene is TRBJ2-6, the V gene TRBV6-6, with 7 bases fitting TRBD1. V gave up 5 bases and J gave up 0 bases; unmatched junction bases: 19. Germline CDR1 MNHNY, CDR2 SVGAGI (reference sequence). This CDR3 spans 21 amino acids. CDR3 DNA: TGTGCCAGCAGTCGCCAACGACTGGGACAGATGATTCTCTCTGGGGCCAACGTCCTGACTTTC. This encodes CASSRQRLGQMILSGANVLTF.

J is TRBJ1-1 and V is TRBV27, with D maybe TRBD1 (5 bases). Trimming cost V 0 bases and J 2 bases, with 7 bases left between them. This CDR3 is 14 amino acids long. Germline CDR1 MNHEY, CDR2 SMNVEV (reference sequence). The chain's CDR3 is CASSLSQGNTEAFF. CDR3 nucleotide sequence: TGTGCCAGCAGTTTATCCCAGGGAAACACTGAAGCTTTCTTT.

This clone was counted between two and nine times. The chain recombines TRBV28 with TRBJ2-3, with D perhaps TRBD2 (7 bases). Trimming stripped 3 bases from V and 2 bases from J, with 12 bases between. This CDR3 region has 15 residues. Germline values: CDR1 MDHEN, CDR2 SYDVKM. This CDR3 is CASSFRGATTDTQYF. Written as DNA, the CDR3 is TGTGCCAGCAGTTTTCGGGGGGCCACCACAGATACGCAGTATTTT. Full variable domain (outside the CDR3, taken from reference TRBV28 and TRBJ2-3): DVKVTQSSRYLVKRTGEKVFLECVQDMDHENMFWYRQDPGLGLRLIYFSYDVKMKEKGDIPEGYSVSREKKERFSLILESASTNQTSMYLCASSFRGATTDTQYFGPGTRLTVL.

The chain carries TRBV15 and TRBJ1-2; D gene unclear. This CDR3 is built from 15 residues. The germline gives CDR1 LNHNV, CDR2 YYDKDF (reference sequence). The ends were cut back, 1 base at V and 2 bases at J, with 11 bases in the middle. The CDR3 is CATSRVSGVNYGYTF. In DNA, the CDR3 is TGTGCCACCAGCAGAGTTAGTGGGGTGAACTATGGCTACACCTTC.

The rearrangement uses TRBV5-1 and TRBJ2-3; 12 bases match TRBD2. The germline gives CDR1 SGHRS, CDR2 YFSETQ. This CDR3 region has 17 residues. V shed 4 bases and J 4 bases; nucleotides not matched to a gene: 10. CDR3: CASSGRGLAGPSDTQYF. Here the CDR3 DNA reads TGCGCCAGCAGCGGTCGTGGACTAGCGGGGCCGTCAGATACGCAGTATTTT.

The genes are TRBV6-6 and TRBJ1-3; D may be TRBD1 (6 bases). Trimming removed 10 bases at V and 1 base at J, with 11 bases between. The CDR3 length is 13 residues. Germline-derived CDR1 and CDR2 are MNHNY and SVGAGI (reference sequence). The chain's CDR3 is CAIKGQSGNTIYF. The CDR3 DNA reads as TGTGCCATCAAGGGACAATCTGGAAACACCATATATTTT.

The rearrangement uses TRBV7-9 and TRBJ2-5, with 11 bases lining up with TRBD2. V trimming: 1 base; J trimming: 2 bases; junction bases outside the gene matches: 6. The CDR3 is 17 amino acids. Germline-derived CDR1 and CDR2 are SEHNR and FQNEAQ (reference sequence). CDR3: CASSLGLAGGLQETQYF. DNA for the CDR3: TGTGCCAGCAGCTTAGGTCTAGCGGGGGGCCTTCAAGAGACCCAGTACTTC.

The J gene is TRBJ1-5, the V gene TRBV5-5, with 12 positions matching TRBD1. The germline gives CDR1 SGHKS, CDR2 YYEKEE (reference sequence). Trimming cost V 4 bases and J 6 bases; bases outside gene matches: 5. The CDR3 spans 15 residues. CDR3 sequence: CASSDGTGGSQPQHF. The CDR3 DNA follows: TGTGCCAGCAGCGACGGGACAGGGGGCAGTCAGCCCCAGCATTTT.

The chain couples TRBV7-8 to TRBJ1-4, with a possible D match to TRBD1 (6 bases). CDR1 and CDR2 (germline): SGHVS, FQNEAQ. The CDR3 sequence is 16 residues long. Trimming shortened V by 8 bases and J by 0 bases, and 16 bases separated the two germline ends. The CDR3 protein is CASGTITGSTNEKLFF. DNA of the CDR3: TGTGCCAGCGGGACCATAACAGGGTCAACTAATGAAAAACTGTTTTTT.

The V call is TRBV3-1 (or the pseudogene TRBV3-2), the J call TRBJ2-1; 12 bases line up with TRBD2. CDR3 size: 15 residues. The J segment lost 8 bases and the V segment lost 1 base, leaving 3 bases of the junction unmatched. Germline-derived CDR1 and CDR2 are LGHDT and YNNKEL (reference sequence). The CDR3 is CASSQASGGAHEQFF. The DNA for the CDR3 is TGTGCCAGCAGCCAAGCTAGCGGGGGGGCCCATGAGCAGTTCTTC.

This clone was seen a handful of times. The chain is built from TRBV4-1 and TRBJ1-1, with D maybe TRBD1 (5 bases). Germline lookup yields CDR1 MGHRA and CDR2 YSYEKL. The CDR3 runs to 16 residues. The V and J ends lost 6 bases and 1 base respectively, with 18 bases between them. The CDR3 loop reads CASRGIKGARNTEAFF. CDR3 coding DNA: TGCGCCAGCAGAGGAATTAAAGGGGCCCGGAACACTGAAGCTTTCTTT.

This chain links TRBV7-2 with TRBJ2-7; D is ambiguous. CDR1 SGHTA and CDR2 FQGNSA come from the germline V gene. The CDR3 runs to 10 residues. Trimming took 6 bases from V and 7 from J, leaving 7 bases between them. CDR3 amino acids: CASRAWEQYF. CDR3 DNA: TGTGCCAGCAGGGCATGGGAGCAGTACTTC.

The rearrangement uses TRBV6-5 and TRBJ1-4, with D possibly being TRBD1 (5 bases). V lost 4 bases and J 6 bases, leaving 6 bases between the germline ends. CDR1 MNHEY and CDR2 SVGAGI come from the germline V gene. CDR3 size: 12 residues. Written as DNA, the CDR3 is TGTGCCAGCAGTTGGGGGTATGAAAAACTGTTTTTT. Translation: CASSWGYEKLFF.

The chain combines TRBV5-4 with TRBJ1-2; 9 bases map to TRBD1. Germline V lookup: CDR1 SGHNT, CDR2 YYREEE (reference sequence). CDR3 length: 16 residues. V trimming: 3 bases; J trimming: 0 bases; junction bases outside the gene matches: 6. Here the CDR3 reads CASSSRRQGANYGYTF. The CDR3 coding sequence is TGTGCCAGCAGCTCCCGCCGACAGGGGGCTAACTATGGCTACACCTTC.